This T cell receptor (beta chain) was captured in a study of blood T cell repertoires in COVID-19. At the level of the study: T cells, B-cell-depleted T cells, or PBMCs supplied cDNA or gDNA.

TCRdb keeps only in-frame clones here, not all; method: immunoSEQ multiplex PCR. The sample contains over 85,000 clones, approximately 65% of which appear only once. In its sample, this clone ranks as medium-sized. With 8 bases removed from V and 10 bases from J, the gap between germline ends came to 24 bases. The length of the CDR3 is 16 residues. Germline V gives CDR1 LGHDT, CDR2 YNNKEL (reference sequence). The sample was peripheral blood. V usage is TRBV3-1 (or the pseudogene TRBV3-2) and J usage is TRBJ1-6; possible D gene TRBD1, 6 bases. The sequence was collected from a woman in her sixties or seventies with acute or convalescent COVID-19. This CDR3 reads CASSPRAGRGVSPLHF. In DNA, the CDR3 is TGTGCCAGCTCACCGCGGGCGGGCAGGGGTGTGTCACCCCTCCACTTT.